Below are 29 T cell receptor beta chains sequenced from a single sample in a study of shared clonotypes between healthy human individuals. Assay used: immunoSEQ multiplex PCR; TCRdb lists only in-frame clones, some missing. The sample holds over a million clones, 98% seen once. Sequenced: naive CD4+ T cells sorted from blood. Subset reported: CD45RA+ positively selected. The source of these receptors is a young man in good health.

The chain combines TRBV4-2 with TRBJ2-1, with D maybe TRBD2 (6 bases). This CDR3 is 18 amino acids long. Germline V gene lookup returns CDR1 LGHNA and CDR2 YNFKEQ. The ends were cut back, 1 base at V and 1 base at J, with 17 bases in the middle. CDR3 nucleotide sequence: TGTGCCAGCAGCCAAGGTTACGGGGCGGGGAGGTCCTACAATGAGCAGTTCTTC. Protein sequence: CASSQGYGAGRSYNEQFF.

This sequence joins TRBV5-5 and TRBJ2-5; no clear D gene. The CDR3 is made up of 9 amino acids. V lost 7 bases, J lost 4 bases, and 2 bases lay in between. The germline V gene has CDR1 SGHKS and CDR2 YYEKEE (reference sequence). CDR3 amino acids: CASGETQYF. The CDR3 DNA follows: TGTGCCAGCGGAGAGACCCAGTACTTC.

V and J are TRBV6-5 and TRBJ2-7, with D maybe TRBD1 (6 bases). CDR1 MNHEY and CDR2 SVGAGI come from the germline V gene. Trimming cost V 2 bases and J 2 bases, with 10 bases left between them. The CDR3 sequence is 14 residues long. The CDR3 spells CASSYTQGAYEQYF. DNA of the CDR3: TGTGCCAGCAGTTACACACAGGGAGCCTACGAGCAGTACTTC.

Here the CDR3 reads CASGLGTSMNTEAFF. Written as DNA, the CDR3 is TGTGCTAGTGGTTTAGGGACAAGTATGAACACTGAAGCTTTCTTT. V usage is TRBV12-5 and J usage is TRBJ1-1, with D tentatively TRBD1 (6 bases). CDR1 and CDR2 (germline): LGHNT, FRNRAP. V was pared by 3 bases and J by 0 bases, with 11 bases between. The CDR3 runs to 15 residues. The full variable domain, with the rest looked up from reference TRBV12-5 and TRBJ1-1, is DARVTQTPRHKVTEMGQEVTMRCQPILGHNTVFWYRQTMMQGLELLAYFRNRAPLDDSGMPKDRFSAEMPDATLATLKIQPSEPRDSAVYFCASGLGTSMNTEAFFGQGTRLTVV.

The CDR3 region is CASSLEWMAQPQHF. The CDR3 DNA sequence: TGTGCCAGCAGCTTAGAGTGGATGGCTCAGCCCCAGCATTTT. The chain recombines TRBV7-2 with TRBJ1-5, with D uncertain. CDR1 is SGHTA and CDR2 is FQGNSA in the germline V gene. V shed 1 base and J shed 6 bases, with 10 bases lying between them. The CDR3 sequence is 14 residues long.

The chain employs TRBV7-2 and TRBJ1-5, with no clear D. Germline V gives CDR1 SGHTA, CDR2 FQGNSA. The CDR3 sequence is 15 residues long. Trimming stripped 5 bases from V and 4 bases from J, with 15 bases between. The CDR3 is CASSAPNRRNQPQHF. For the CDR3, the DNA is TGTGCCAGCAGCGCCCCGAATCGTAGGAATCAGCCCCAGCATTTT.

The rearrangement uses TRBV7-2 and TRBJ2-5, with 7 bases that match TRBD2. CDR3 size: 14 residues. Per germline, CDR1 SGHTA and CDR2 FQGNSA. J was trimmed by 9 bases and V by 2 bases; bases with no gene match: 9. The CDR3 sequence: CASSLSLADPSQYF. The CDR3 DNA sequence: TGTGCCAGCAGCTTATCTCTAGCGGACCCCTCCCAGTACTTC. Full variable domain (rest looked up from reference TRBV7-2 and TRBJ2-5): GAGVSQSPSNKVTEKGKDVELRCDPISGHTALYWYRQSLGQGLEFLIYFQGNSAPDKSGLPSDRFSAERTGGSVSTLTIQRTQQEDSAVYLCASSLSLADPSQYFGPGTRLLVL.

The chain joins TRBV7-6 to TRBJ2-1; a possible D gene is TRBD1 (6 bases). The CDR3 consists of 14 residues. Between the trimmed V and J ends, which lost 1 base and 5 bases, there was a span of 9 bases. The germline V gene has CDR1 SGHVS and CDR2 FNYEAQ. CDR3 residues: CASSLVEGDNEQFF. The CDR3 DNA follows: TGTGCCAGCAGCTTAGTAGAGGGGGACAATGAGCAGTTCTTC.

This chain links TRBV4-3 with TRBJ2-1; TRBD1 aligns across 10 bases. This CDR3 has 15 residues. J gave up 8 bases and V 0 bases, and 4 bases lay outside the gene matches. CDR1 is LGHNA and CDR2 is YSLEER in the germline V gene. The CDR3 nucleotides are TGCGCCAGCAGCCAAGACGCCGGGACAGGGGATGAGCAGTTCTTC. It translates to CASSQDAGTGDEQFF.

The V call is TRBV6-4, the J call TRBJ2-7; the D gene is possibly TRBD2 (6 bases). This CDR3 is 17 amino acids long. The germline CDR1 and CDR2 sequences are MRHNA and SNTAGT. V shed 0 bases and J shed 2 bases, with 17 bases lying between them. CDR3 region: CASSDSHPGAGTYEQYF. CDR3 DNA: TGTGCCAGCAGTGACTCGCACCCGGGAGCGGGCACCTACGAGCAGTACTTC.

The chain is built from TRBV30 and TRBJ1-5, with a possible D match to TRBD1 (6 bases). Germline-derived CDR1 and CDR2 are GTSNPN and SVGIG (reference sequence). V lost 1 base, J lost 7 bases, and 20 bases lay in between. The CDR3 covers 16 residues. DNA for the CDR3: TGTGCCTGGAGTGCAGGGGCAATCGTTAACGAACAGCCCCAGCATTTT. It is translated as CAWSAGAIVNEQPQHF.

This chain joins TRBV5-5 and TRBJ2-5; 7 nucleotides line up with TRBD2. After removal of 2 bases from V and 3 bases from J, the junction contained 4 bases not matched to a gene. The CDR3 has 14 amino acids. Germline V gives CDR1 SGHKS, CDR2 YYEKEE (reference sequence). CDR3 region: CASSFGLVEETQYF. The CDR3 nucleotides are TGTGCCAGCAGCTTCGGACTAGTCGAAGAGACCCAGTACTTC.

The chain is built from TRBV20-1 and TRBJ2-7; D ambiguous. V lost 0 bases, J lost 5 bases, and 5 bases lay in between. Germline CDR1 DFQATT, CDR2 SNEGSKA (reference sequence). The CDR3 extends over 11 amino acids. CDR3 nucleotide sequence: TGCAGTGCTAGAGATCCGGACGAGCAGTACTTC. Protein: CSARDPDEQYF.

The chain carries TRBV28 and TRBJ1-2; the D is unclear. This CDR3 spans 13 amino acids. From germline, CDR1 is MDHEN and CDR2 SYDVKM. V was pared by 2 bases and J by 4 bases, with 8 bases between. CDR3 in DNA: TGTGCCAGCAGTTTAAGTAGCCCCTATGGCTACACCTTC. Encoded protein: CASSLSSPYGYTF.

V is TRBV18 and J is TRBJ2-7; 7 bases fit TRBD2. The V and J ends lost 2 bases and 5 bases, in that order; junction bases with no gene match: 12. The germline V gene encodes CDR1 KGHSH and CDR2 LQKENI. The CDR3 totals 16 residues. The CDR3 DNA reads TGTGCCAGCTCACCAACTGCCCGGACTAGTTCACACGAGCAGTACTTC. Amino acids: CASSPTARTSSHEQYF.

To note about this clone: The sample contains more than one DNA sequence encoding this CDR3. The rearrangement uses TRBV5-6 and TRBJ2-1; D is uncertain. CDR1 and CDR2 (germline): SGHDT, YYEEEE. V was pared by 0 bases and J by 9 bases, with 4 bases between. The CDR3 consists of 11 residues. The CDR3: CASSLEGEQFF. The CDR3 DNA follows: TGTGCCAGCAGCTTGGAAGGTGAGCAGTTCTTC. Variable domain in full (rest from reference TRBV5-6 and TRBJ2-1): DAGVTQSPTHLIKTRGQQVTLRCSPKSGHDTVSWYQQALGQGPQFIFQYYEEEERQRGNFPDRFSGHQFPNYSSELNVNALLLGDSALYLCASSLEGEQFFGPGTRLTVL.

CDR3 nucleotide sequence: TGTGCCAGCAGCTTTTTAGGGACAGGGAACACCGGGGAGCTGTTTTTT. The encoded protein is CASSFLGTGNTGELFF. This chain joins TRBV7-9 and TRBJ2-2; 8 bases are a match to TRBD1. CDR3 length equals 16 residues. V dropped 3 bases and J dropped 1; count of bases not matched to a gene: 4. Germline V lookup: CDR1 SEHNR, CDR2 FQNEAQ (reference sequence).

To note about this clone: The same CDR3 also results from other DNA sequences found in this sample. The rearrangement links TRBV9 to TRBJ2-7, with unresolved D. This CDR3 contains 15 residues. V was trimmed by 0 bases and J by 0 bases, leaving 10 bases between them. In germline, CDR1 is SGDLS, CDR2 YYNGEE. CDR3 protein: CASSVGGGNSYEQYF. In DNA form, the CDR3 reads TGTGCCAGCAGCGTAGGGGGTGGGAACTCCTACGAGCAGTACTTC.

This clone was seen only once. The V gene is TRBV7-2, the J gene TRBJ2-7; D assignment may be TRBD1 or TRBD2 (6 bases each). Germline V CDR1 and CDR2: SGHTA, FQGNSA. V was shortened by 0 bases and J by 2 bases, with 14 bases between the two germline ends. CDR3 size: 16 residues. The CDR3: CASSLAGGGIAYEQYF. The DNA for the CDR3 is TGTGCCAGCAGCTTAGCGGGGGGCGGGATTGCCTACGAGCAGTACTTC.

J is TRBJ2-2 and V is TRBV6-4; D is unclear. Germline V gene lookup returns CDR1 MRHNA and CDR2 SNTAGT. The CDR3 totals 13 residues. The germline V and J ends were trimmed by 3 bases and 6 bases, with 8 bases remaining between them. The CDR3, as DNA: TGTGCCAGCAGTGAGGTCCGATCCGGGGAGCTGTTTTTT. Protein: CASSEVRSGELFF.

V and J are TRBV10-3 and TRBJ2-7, with TRBD1 matching over 7 bases. Germline V gene data show CDR1 as ENHRY and CDR2 as SYGVKD. V trimming: 6 bases; J trimming: 6 bases; junction bases outside the gene matches: 8. The CDR3 consists of 13 residues. CDR3 sequence: CAISRQGGGEQYF. The CDR3, as DNA: TGTGCCATCAGCCGACAGGGTGGCGGCGAGCAGTACTTC.

This clone was observed a single time. This chain uses TRBV2 with TRBJ2-1; maybe TRBD2 (5 bases). Germline CDR1 SNHLY, CDR2 FYNNEI. CDR3 length: 16 residues. V dropped 2 bases and J dropped 7 bases, with 18 bases sitting between them. CDR3 coding DNA: TGTGCCAGCAGTGAATTTCCCGGGGAGTCAATTAATGAGCAGTTCTTC. Encoded protein: CASSEFPGESINEQFF.

With regard to this clone: This sample includes further DNA sequences coding for the same CDR3. The V call is TRBV4-1, the J call TRBJ2-7, with TRBD2 identical over 13 bases. V lost 2 bases, J lost 4 bases, and 2 bases stayed unmatched. CDR3 length: 15 amino acids. Germline CDR1 and CDR2: MGHRA and YSYEKL. CDR3 sequence (DNA): TGCGCCAGCAGCCAACCGACTAGCGGGAGGTACGAGCAGTACTTC. Translated, it gives CASSQPTSGRYEQYF.

On this clone: Other DNA variants within this sample encode the same CDR3. The chain uses TRBV11-2 and TRBJ1-1; D gene unclear. The CDR3 has 14 residues. V gave up 0 bases and J gave up 0 bases, with 5 bases separating them. The germline CDR1 and CDR2 sequences are SGHAT and FQNNGV. The CDR3 spells CASSLEGLNTEAFF. The CDR3, as DNA: TGTGCCAGCAGCTTAGAAGGTCTGAACACTGAAGCTTTCTTT.

The rearrangement uses TRBV7-8 and TRBJ2-5; D is unresolved. Trimming took 5 bases from V and 2 from J, leaving 18 bases between them. Germline lookup yields CDR1 SGHVS and CDR2 FQNEAQ. The CDR3 is 16 residues long. The CDR3 DNA is TGTGCCAGCAGCCCTCCAGAATTCGAACTACAAGAGACCCAGTACTTC. Translation: CASSPPEFELQETQYF.

V usage is TRBV5-1 and J usage is TRBJ2-3; a weak D match, TRBD2 (5 bases). Germline V gives CDR1 SGHRS, CDR2 YFSETQ. Trimming took 1 base from V and 3 from J, leaving 12 bases between them. The CDR3 loop spans 15 amino acids. CDR3 region: CASSLNSRGTDTQYF. CDR3 nucleotide sequence: TGCGCCAGCAGCTTGAATTCCCGGGGTACAGATACGCAGTATTTT.

The chain has TRBV15 and TRBJ2-5; D not resolved. The CDR3 covers 14 residues. Germline V lookup: CDR1 LNHNV, CDR2 YYDKDF (reference sequence). Deletions cut 1 base from V and 5 bases from J, with 11 bases between. The CDR3: CATSRASGGETQYF. The CDR3, as DNA: TGTGCCACCAGCAGAGCTTCAGGTGGGGAGACCCAGTACTTC. Together with reference TRBV15 and TRBJ2-5, the CDR3 gives the full variable domain: DAMVIQNPRYQVTQFGKPVTLSCSQTLNHNVMYWYQQKSSQAPKLLFHYYDKDFNNEADTPDNFQSRRPNTSFCFLDIRSPGLGDTAMYLCATSRASGGETQYFGPGTRLLVL.

The rearrangement joins TRBV29-1 to TRBJ2-3, with D perhaps TRBD2 (5 bases). This CDR3 has 14 amino acids. Germline V lookup: CDR1 SQVTM, CDR2 ANQGSEA. The V gene lost 4 bases and the J gene lost 1 base, with 12 bases spanning the gap. The CDR3 here is CSVGEGWGTDTQYF. The DNA of the CDR3 is TGCAGCGTTGGAGAGGGCTGGGGCACAGATACGCAGTATTTT.

This clone occurred once. The chain employs TRBV4-3 and TRBJ2-5; TRBD2 is a possible D gene (6 bases). Germline loops: CDR1 LGHNA, CDR2 YSLEER. CDR3 length equals 14 residues. The V gene lost 1 base and the J gene lost 5 bases, with 11 bases spanning the gap. The DNA for the CDR3 is TGCGCCAGCAGCCAAGGCCCTGGGGGGGAGACCCAGTACTTC. It encodes CASSQGPGGETQYF.